Reported below is one T cell receptor (beta chain). Germline-derived CDR1 and CDR2 are SEHNR and FQNEAQ (reference sequence). The CDR3 is made up of 13 amino acids. The V end was cut by 3 bases, the J end by 1 base, with 6 bases between. Clones were sequenced by immunoSEQ multiplex PCR, and TCRdb holds only the in-frame ones, with some missing. The repertoire holds 35,000 to 45,000 clones, with 87% as singletons. The sample comes from a study of T cell changes during pregnancy in multiple sclerosis. Sequences were derived from CD4+ T cells from peripheral blood mononuclear cells, sampled after pregnancy. The gene calls are TRBV7-9 and TRBJ1-1; tentative D call: TRBD1 (6 bases). The TCR comes from a female donor with multiple sclerosis, enrolled in a pregnancy study. CDR3 sequence: CASSLTGNTEAFF. In DNA, the CDR3 is TGTGCCAGCAGCTTGACAGGGAACACTGAAGCTTTCTTT. The full variable domain, completed using reference TRBV7-9 and TRBJ1-1, is DTGVSQNPRHKITKRGQNVTFRCDPISEHNRLYWYRQTLGQGPEFLTYFQNEAQLEKSRLLSDRFSAERPKGSFSTLEIQRTEQGDSAMYLCASSLTGNTEAFFGQGTRLTVV.